The rows below give T cell receptor beta chains drawn from one sample of a study of T cell changes during pregnancy in multiple sclerosis. Repertoires were generated with immunoSEQ multiplex PCR, while TCRdb's copy carries only in-frame clones and drops some. The sample lists tens of thousands of clones, approximately 90% occurring once. Specimen: CD4+ T cells from peripheral blood mononuclear cells, collected in the second trimester of pregnancy. Source of these receptors: a female donor with multiple sclerosis, enrolled in a pregnancy study. Both conserved end residues are trimmed from each CDR3. The order of the fields is V gene, J gene, CDR3 protein.

>TRBV6-1|TRBJ1-2
ASRTGSSYGYT
>TRBV27|TRBJ2-1
ASRMLGLAGDNEQF
>TRBV29-1|TRBJ2-7
SAGTRYEQY
>TRBV6-5|TRBJ2-3
ASRRTSGDTQY
>TRBV19|TRBJ2-3
ASSISREWTDTQY
>TRBV5-1|TRBJ2-5
ASSLGQDTQETQY
>TRBV27|TRBJ2-1
ASRLDRLVYNEQF
>TRBV5-1|TRBJ2-1
ASSHWARYGDEQF
>TRBV7-8|TRBJ2-1
ASSLRRDPLNEQF
>TRBV4-1|TRBJ2-1
ASSQGSAGRNEQF
>TRBV4-2|TRBJ2-1
ASSRQLAGEGYEQF
>TRBV5-6|TRBJ2-3
ASSLGLAVTDTQY
>TRBV5-1|TRBJ2-7
ASSLSPGGKYEQY
>TRBV28|TRBJ2-7
ASSLTYEQY
>TRBV9|TRBJ1-1
ASSETPNTEAF
>TRBV19|TRBJ2-1
ASSSRAGIYNEQF
>TRBV5-4|TRBJ2-5
ASSLFQGMGVETQY
>TRBV6-7|TRBJ1-4
ASRSTDTNEKLF
>TRBV6-1|TRBJ2-3
ASSRGVFPDTQY
>TRBV18|TRBJ2-7
ASSPLALAGASSYEQY
>TRBV5-1|TRBJ2-3
ASSFRSAGADTQY
>TRBV28|TRBJ1-1
ASLWGGTEAF
>TRBV13|TRBJ1-3
ASSPQGALTGNTIY
>TRBV28|TRBJ1-5
ASTGEKPNQPQH
>TRBV29-1|TRBJ1-2
SADQGGYT
>TRBV7-6|TRBJ1-5
ASSAGTGTFFSNQPQH
>TRBV6-1|TRBJ2-3
ASSDTVSTQY